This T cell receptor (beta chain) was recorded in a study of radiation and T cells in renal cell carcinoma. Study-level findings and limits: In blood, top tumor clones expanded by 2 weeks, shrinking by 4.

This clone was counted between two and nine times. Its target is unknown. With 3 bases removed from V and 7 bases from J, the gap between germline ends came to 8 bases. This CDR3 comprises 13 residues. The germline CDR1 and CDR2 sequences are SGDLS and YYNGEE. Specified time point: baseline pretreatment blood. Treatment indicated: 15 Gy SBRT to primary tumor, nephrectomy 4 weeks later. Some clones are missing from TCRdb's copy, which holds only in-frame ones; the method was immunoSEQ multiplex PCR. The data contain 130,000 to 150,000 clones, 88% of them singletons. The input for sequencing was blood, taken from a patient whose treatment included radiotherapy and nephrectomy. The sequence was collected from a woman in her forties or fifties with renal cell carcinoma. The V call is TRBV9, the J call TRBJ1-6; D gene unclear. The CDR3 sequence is CASSADLNSPLHF. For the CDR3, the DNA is TGTGCCAGCAGCGCCGACCTCAATTCACCCCTCCACTTT.